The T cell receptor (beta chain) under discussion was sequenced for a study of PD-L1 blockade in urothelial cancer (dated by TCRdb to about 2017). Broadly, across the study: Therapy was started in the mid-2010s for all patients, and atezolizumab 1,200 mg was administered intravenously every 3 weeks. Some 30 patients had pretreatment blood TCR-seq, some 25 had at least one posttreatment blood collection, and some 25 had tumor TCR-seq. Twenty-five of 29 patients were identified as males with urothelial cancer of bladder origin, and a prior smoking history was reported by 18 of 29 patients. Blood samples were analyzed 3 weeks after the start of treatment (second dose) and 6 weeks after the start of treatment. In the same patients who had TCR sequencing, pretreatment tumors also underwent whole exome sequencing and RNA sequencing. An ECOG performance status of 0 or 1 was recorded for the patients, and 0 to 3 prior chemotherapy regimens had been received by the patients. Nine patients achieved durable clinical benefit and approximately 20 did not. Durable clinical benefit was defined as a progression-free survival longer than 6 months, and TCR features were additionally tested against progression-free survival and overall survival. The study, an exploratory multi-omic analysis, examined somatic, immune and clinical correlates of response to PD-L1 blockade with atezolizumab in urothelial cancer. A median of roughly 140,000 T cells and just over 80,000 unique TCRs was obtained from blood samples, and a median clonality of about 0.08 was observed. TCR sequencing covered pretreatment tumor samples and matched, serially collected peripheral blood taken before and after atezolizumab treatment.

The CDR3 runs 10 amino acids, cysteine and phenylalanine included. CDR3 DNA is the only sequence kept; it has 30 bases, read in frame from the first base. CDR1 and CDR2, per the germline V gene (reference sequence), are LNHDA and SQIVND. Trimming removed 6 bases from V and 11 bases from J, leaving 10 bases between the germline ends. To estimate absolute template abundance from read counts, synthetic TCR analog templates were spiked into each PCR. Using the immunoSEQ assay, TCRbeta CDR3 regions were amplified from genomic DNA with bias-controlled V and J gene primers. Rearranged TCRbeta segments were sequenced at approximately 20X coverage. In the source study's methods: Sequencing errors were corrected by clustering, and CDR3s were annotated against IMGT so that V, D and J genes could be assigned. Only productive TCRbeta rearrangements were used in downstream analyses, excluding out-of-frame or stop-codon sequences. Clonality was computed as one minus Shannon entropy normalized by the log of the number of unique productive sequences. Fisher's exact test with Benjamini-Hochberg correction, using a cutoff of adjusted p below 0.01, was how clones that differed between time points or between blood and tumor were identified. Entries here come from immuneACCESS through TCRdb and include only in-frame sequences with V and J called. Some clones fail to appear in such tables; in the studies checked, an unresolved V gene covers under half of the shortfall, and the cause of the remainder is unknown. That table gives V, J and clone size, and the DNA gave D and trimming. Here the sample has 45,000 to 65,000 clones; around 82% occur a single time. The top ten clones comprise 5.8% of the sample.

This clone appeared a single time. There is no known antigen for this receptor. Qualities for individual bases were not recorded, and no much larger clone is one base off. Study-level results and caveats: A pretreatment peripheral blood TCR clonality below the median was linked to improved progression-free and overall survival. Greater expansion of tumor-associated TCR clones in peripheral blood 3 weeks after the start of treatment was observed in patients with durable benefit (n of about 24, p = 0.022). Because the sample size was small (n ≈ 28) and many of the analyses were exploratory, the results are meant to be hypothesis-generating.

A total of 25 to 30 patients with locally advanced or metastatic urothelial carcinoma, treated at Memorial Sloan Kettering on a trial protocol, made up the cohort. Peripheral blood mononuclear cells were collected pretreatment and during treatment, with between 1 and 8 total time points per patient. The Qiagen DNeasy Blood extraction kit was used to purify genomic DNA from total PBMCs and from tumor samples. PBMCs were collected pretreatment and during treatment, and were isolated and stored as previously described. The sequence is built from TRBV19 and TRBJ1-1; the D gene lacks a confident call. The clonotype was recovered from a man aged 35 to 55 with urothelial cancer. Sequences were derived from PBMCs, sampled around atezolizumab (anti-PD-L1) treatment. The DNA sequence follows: TGTGCCAGTAGCCAAGGAGAGGCTTTCTTT. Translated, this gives CASSQGEAFF.